The rows below give T cell receptor beta chains drawn from one sample of a study of T cell changes during pregnancy in multiple sclerosis. The assay was immunoSEQ multiplex PCR, and TCRdb's table has in-frame clones only and misses some. Among 100,000 or so clones, about 94% were seen once, and the ten largest hold roughly 0.95%. The sample here was peripheral blood, taken after pregnancy. The receptors were sampled from a female donor with multiple sclerosis, enrolled in a pregnancy study. The CDR3 runs from the conserved cysteine through the conserved F or W. The order of the fields is D gene, V gene, clone size, J gene, CDR3 protein, CDR3 DNA. A D gene is named only where the DNA matches it firmly. Not all rows give a size; the values are once, few, many and, for expanded clones, a class.

>-|TRBV30|-|TRBJ2-7
CAWGDMTSYEQYF
TGTGCCTGGGGGGACATGACCTCCTACGAGCAGTACTTC
>-|TRBV18|-|TRBJ2-1
CASSPGGWQFF
TGTGCCAGCTCACCAGGCGGGTGGCAGTTCTTC
>-|TRBV19|-|TRBJ1-5
CASSPSPGHSNQPQHF
TGTGCCAGTAGTCCCTCCCCCGGACATTCGAATCAGCCCCAGCATTTT
>-|TRBV6-1|once|TRBJ2-5
CASSEGGSGIWETQYF
TGTGCCAGCAGTGAGGGTGGGTCAGGGATTTGGGAGACCCAGTACTTC
>TRBD1|TRBV27|-|TRBJ2-5
CASSLSGTGLETQYF
TGTGCCAGCAGTTTATCCGGGACAGGGTTGGAGACCCAGTACTTC
>TRBD2|TRBV29-1|-|TRBJ2-3
CSVEWVAGGSDTQYF
TGCAGCGTTGAATGGGTAGCGGGAGGGTCGGATACGCAGTATTTT
>-|TRBV7-2|-|TRBJ2-7
CASSPTTGPYEQYF
TGTGCCAGCAGCCCTACAACAGGTCCCTACGAGCAGTACTTC
>TRBD1|TRBV28|-|TRBJ2-7
CASSLTKTGQERYEQYF
TGTGCCAGCAGTTTAACCAAAACCGGACAGGAACGATACGAGCAGTACTTC
>-|TRBV5-1|-|TRBJ2-7
CASSLAPTSNPYEQYF
TGCGCCAGCAGCTTGGCCCCGACTAGTAACCCCTACGAGCAGTACTTC
>TRBD1|TRBV12-5|-|TRBJ2-5
CASGLDRGQGETQYF
TGTGCTAGTGGTTTGGACAGGGGGCAGGGCGAGACCCAGTACTTC
>TRBD1|TRBV19|-|TRBJ2-7
CASSPRQGASEQYF
TGTGCCAGTAGTCCCCGACAGGGGGCCTCCGAGCAGTACTTC
>-|TRBV12-2|once|TRBJ2-1
CASRLGTKGDEQFF
TGTGCAAGTCGCTTGGGAACTAAGGGGGATGAGCAGTTCTTC